This TCR beta chain was documented in a study of blood T cells in healthy people across ages. This CDR3 is built from 14 residues. Germline trimming cut 5 bases from V and 4 bases from J; bases unmatched to any gene: 6. Germline assignment: CDR1 SGHTA and CDR2 FQGNSA. Using a J-beta primer mix together with a sample-barcoded 5' primer, a second PCR was run for roughly 7 to 12 cycles. Unique molecular identifiers of 12 random nucleotides labeled each cDNA. MiXCR, run by TCRdb on the 5' RACE reads, gives a single entry per CDR3 protein. The table lists about 580,000 distinct CDR3 sequences, 40% to 50% of them singletons. This clonotype has ten or more counts.

The genes are TRBV7-2 and TRBJ2-7; TRBD1 matches 9 bases. This sequence originates from a man older than 75 in good health. Specimen: blood. The CDR3 sequence is CASSPTGGPYEQYF. CDR3 DNA: TGTGCCAGCAGCCCGACAGGGGGACCGTACGAGCAGTACTTC.